The 16 T cell receptor beta chains below were found in one sample sequenced in a study of read filtering for tumor transcriptome and immune sequencing. This library used roughly 370 ng RNA and molecular barcoded adaptors spanning alpha/delta and beta/gamma chains. TCRdb independently ran MiXCR on the reads; one entry per CDR3 protein. This table holds 100,000 to 150,000 distinct CDR3 sequences, around 14% found once. Sequenced: a population of CD138-negative cells sorted from bone marrow. All receptors come from a donor at least 40 years old with multiple myeloma.

This clonotype was recorded many times. The chain recombines TRBV24-1 with TRBJ2-3; maybe TRBD2 (5 bases). The CDR3 has 14 amino acids. Germline V gene data show CDR1 as KGHDR and CDR2 as SFDVKD. V was cut by 8 bases and J by 0 bases, with 11 bases left in between. The CDR3 sequence is CATMETTSTDTQYF. The CDR3 nucleotides are TGTGCCACCATGGAGACTACTAGCACAGATACGCAGTATTTT.

This clonotype was recorded at least ten times. V usage is TRBV2 and J usage is TRBJ2-5; D is ambiguous. CDR1 SNHLY and CDR2 FYNNEI come from the germline V gene. CDR3 length equals 13 residues. The germline V and J ends were trimmed by 4 bases and 5 bases, with 11 bases remaining between them. The CDR3 is CASSVDSKETQYF. CDR3 nucleotides: TGTGCCAGCAGTGTTGATAGTAAGGAGACCCAGTACTTC.

This clonotype showed up many times. V gene TRBV15 combines with J gene TRBJ1-5, with TRBD1 matching 7 bases. Germline values: CDR1 LNHNV, CDR2 YYDKDF (reference sequence). The V gene end was trimmed by 4 bases and the J gene end by 4 bases; junction bases not matched to a gene: 1. The CDR3 sequence is 13 residues long. This chain's CDR3 is CATSKTGNQPQHF. In DNA, the CDR3 is TGTGCCACCAGCAAGACAGGGAATCAGCCCCAGCATTTT.

This clonotype was seen ten or more times. The chain has TRBV24-1 and TRBJ2-1; 12 bases agree with TRBD1. V was clipped by 2 bases and J by 5 bases; unmatched bases: 9. Germline CDR1 reads KGHDR; CDR2 reads SFDVKD. The CDR3 covers 18 residues. The CDR3 coding sequence is TGTGCCACCAGTGATTCCCCCGGGACAGGGGGCAAGCACAATGAGCAGTTCTTC. Translation: CATSDSPGTGGKHNEQFF.

This clonotype occurred many times. The V gene is TRBV6-6, the J gene TRBJ2-5; 8 bases match TRBD1. The V gene end was trimmed by 6 bases and the J gene end by 1 base; junction bases not matched to a gene: 4. The germline CDR1 and CDR2 sequences are MNHNY and SVGAGI (reference sequence). The CDR3 spans 14 residues. In DNA, the CDR3 is TGTGCCAGCAGAGCCGGACAGGGCCAAGAGACCCAGTACTTC. It is translated as CASRAGQGQETQYF.

This clonotype was counted many times. The chain combines TRBV7-8 with TRBJ1-6; D perhaps matches TRBD1 (6 bases). The CDR3 extends over 17 amino acids. Looked up from germline, CDR1 is SGHVS and CDR2 is FQNEAQ. V was pared by 6 bases and J by 0 bases, with 15 bases between. The CDR3: CASSFRDISSYNSPLHF. CDR3 nucleotides: TGTGCCAGCAGTTTTCGGGACATAAGCTCCTATAATTCACCCCTCCACTTT.

In this sample, this clonotype turned up many times. The rearrangement joins TRBV7-9 to TRBJ2-1, with a weak D call TRBD1 (5 bases). This CDR3 has 15 residues. The germline CDR1 and CDR2 sequences are SEHNR and FQNEAQ (reference sequence). The germline V and J ends were trimmed by 5 bases and 5 bases, with 16 bases remaining between them. DNA of the CDR3: TGTGCCAGCAGCGGAGTGACAGCGATAGACAATGAGCAGTTCTTC. Translated: CASSGVTAIDNEQFF.

This clonotype has ten or more counts. The rearrangement links TRBV7-9 to TRBJ1-4; 7 bases agree with TRBD1. Germline CDR1 reads SEHNR; CDR2 reads FQNEAQ (reference sequence). The CDR3 is 15 amino acids. V was clipped by 4 bases and J by 0 bases; unmatched bases: 2. The CDR3 nucleotides are TGTGCCAGCAGCTCGCAGGGGGCAACTAATGAAAAACTGTTTTTT. Protein: CASSSQGATNEKLFF.

This clonotype occurred many times. This chain connects TRBV6-6 to TRBJ1-4, with 8 positions matching TRBD1. Trimming at V came to 4 bases and at J to 7 bases, leaving 8 bases not matched to a gene. CDR3 length equals 15 residues. Germline V gives CDR1 MNHNY, CDR2 SVGAGI (reference sequence). In DNA form, the CDR3 reads TGTGCCAGCAGTTTCCAGGGGGCGCGTTCTGAAAAACTGTTTTTT. It is translated as CASSFQGARSEKLFF.

This clonotype was seen at least ten times. The genes are TRBV4-2 and TRBJ2-1, with D tentatively TRBD2 (6 bases). Germline CDR1 reads LGHNA; CDR2 reads YNFKEQ. The CDR3 runs 18 residues. The germline V and J ends were trimmed by 1 base and 1 base, with 17 bases remaining between them. The CDR3 DNA reads as TGTGCCAGCAGCCAAGGGGTTAGCGGACGATATTCCTACAATGAGCAGTTCTTC. This encodes CASSQGVSGRYSYNEQFF.

Note on this clonotype: This clone may be a read error of a much larger clone one base away. V usage is TRBV29-1 and J usage is TRBJ2-5, with a possible D match to TRBD1 (5 bases). This CDR3 has 11 amino acids. Deletions cut 7 bases from V and 4 bases from J, with 10 bases between. CDR1 and CDR2 from the germline V gene are SQVTM and ANQGSEA. CDR3 amino acids: CSAVGAETQYF. In DNA form, the CDR3 reads TGCAGCGCTGTAGGGGCAGAGACCCAGTACTTC. The full variable domain, its missing parts supplied by reference TRBV29-1 and TRBJ2-5, is SAVISQKPSRDICQRGTSLTIQCQVDSQVTMMFWYRQQPGQSLTLIATANQGSEATYESGFVIDKFPISRPNLTFSTLTVSNMSPEDSSIYLCSAVGAETQYFGPGTRLLVL.

This clonotype occurred many times. The genes are TRBV29-1 and TRBJ1-1; D gene ambiguous. V was cut by 5 bases and J by 0 bases, with 10 bases left in between. Per germline, CDR1 SQVTM and CDR2 ANQGSEA. This CDR3 is built from 13 residues. CDR3 loop: CSVQTQMNTEAFF. In DNA, the CDR3 is TGCAGCGTTCAAACACAGATGAACACTGAAGCTTTCTTT. The variable domain in full, with the rest retrieved from reference TRBV29-1 and TRBJ1-1, is SAVISQKPSRDICQRGTSLTIQCQVDSQVTMMFWYRQQPGQSLTLIATANQGSEATYESGFVIDKFPISRPNLTFSTLTVSNMSPEDSSIYLCSVQTQMNTEAFFGQGTRLTVV.

A few counts support this clonotype. The chain has TRBV12-3 or TRBV12-4 and TRBJ2-1; no clear D. The length of the CDR3 is 13 residues. Trimming shortened V by 0 bases and J by 6 bases, and 6 bases separated the two germline ends. The CDR3 sequence: CASSLAYINEQFF. CDR3 DNA: TGTGCCAGCAGTTTAGCCTATATCAATGAGCAGTTCTTC.

This clonotype was picked up a small number of times. V is TRBV6-6 and J is TRBJ2-6; weak D call: TRBD1 (5 bases). The ends were cut back, 11 bases at V and 3 bases at J, with 17 bases in the middle. The germline V gene encodes CDR1 MNHNY and CDR2 SVGAGI (reference sequence). This CDR3 has 15 amino acids. The DNA of the CDR3 is TGTGCCTCAAGGGGCAACTCGAATGGGGCCAACGTCCTGACTTTC. It translates to CASRGNSNGANVLTF.

The chain couples TRBV7-3 to TRBJ2-1, with D perhaps matching TRBD2 (5 bases). CDR3 length: 16 amino acids. CDR1 is SGHTA and CDR2 is FQGTGA in the germline V gene. The V end lost 5 bases, the J end lost 2 bases, and 16 bases lay between the germline ends. The CDR3 loop reads CASSPQPAGPYNEQFF. The CDR3 DNA reads TGTGCCAGCAGCCCCCAGCCCGCGGGTCCCTACAATGAGCAGTTCTTC.

This clonotype was detected ten times or more. The V gene is TRBV7-8, the J gene TRBJ2-5; D unresolved. The CDR3 has 14 amino acids. V shed 3 bases and J shed 1 base, with 9 bases lying between them. CDR1 and CDR2 (germline): SGHVS, FQNEAQ. CDR3 coding DNA: TGTGCCAGCAGCTTTAGCCAGCTCCAAGAGACCCAGTACTTC. It yields the protein CASSFSQLQETQYF.